The clone carrying this T cell receptor (beta chain) has a count of ten or more. Antigen: not known. MiXCR, applied by TCRdb to the 5' RACE reads, yields one record per CDR3 protein. The sample has about 350,000 distinct CDR3 sequences; about an eighth are singletons. The data were taken from a study of T-cell memory formation after mild COVID-19. Study-wide points: Memory sampled before infection contained some responding clones, suggesting cross-reactive memory joined.

The CDR3 covers 15 residues. Trimming shortened V by 5 bases and J by 2 bases, and 15 bases separated the two germline ends. CDR1 is SGHRS, CDR2 YFSETQ, per germline. This clonotype was obtained from a man younger than 35 who had mild COVID-19 (a few samples of this study predate the infection). Cell type and time point are not known. The chain uses TRBV5-1 and TRBJ2-3, with D perhaps matching TRBD1 (6 bases). The sequenced sample consisted of PBMCs or a T cell subset sorted from them (not recorded which). The CDR3 bases are TGCGCCAGCAGGAACGGGACAAATCCCACAGATACGCAGTATTTT. It encodes CASRNGTNPTDTQYF.